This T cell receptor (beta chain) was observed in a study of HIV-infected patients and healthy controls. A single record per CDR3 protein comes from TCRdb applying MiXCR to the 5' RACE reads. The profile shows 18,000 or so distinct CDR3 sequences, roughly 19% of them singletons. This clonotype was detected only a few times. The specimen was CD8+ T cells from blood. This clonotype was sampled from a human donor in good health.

The CDR3 DNA sequence: TGTGCCAGCAGCTTTCGACCGATGAACACTGAAGCTTTCTTT. The encoded protein is CASSFRPMNTEAFF. V gene TRBV7-9 combines with J gene TRBJ1-1; D gene ambiguous. The germline V and J ends were trimmed by 3 bases and 0 bases, with 8 bases remaining between them. Per germline, CDR1 SEHNR and CDR2 FQNEAQ (reference sequence). This CDR3 is built from 14 residues.